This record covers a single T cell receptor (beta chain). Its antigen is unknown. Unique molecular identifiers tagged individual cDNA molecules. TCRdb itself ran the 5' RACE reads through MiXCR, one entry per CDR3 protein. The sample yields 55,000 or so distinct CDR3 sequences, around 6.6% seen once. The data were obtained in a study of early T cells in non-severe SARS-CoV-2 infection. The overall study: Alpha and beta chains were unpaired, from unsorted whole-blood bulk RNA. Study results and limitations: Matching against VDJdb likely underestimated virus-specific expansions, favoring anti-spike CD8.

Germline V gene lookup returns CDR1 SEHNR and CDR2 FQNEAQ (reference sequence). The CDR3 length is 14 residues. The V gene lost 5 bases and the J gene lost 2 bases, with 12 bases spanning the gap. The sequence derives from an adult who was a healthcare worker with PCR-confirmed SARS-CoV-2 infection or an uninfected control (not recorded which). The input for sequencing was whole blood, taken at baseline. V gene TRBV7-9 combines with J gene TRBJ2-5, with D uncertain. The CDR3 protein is CASSPYTSQETQYF. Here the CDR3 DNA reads TGTGCCAGCAGCCCCTATACCAGTCAAGAGACCCAGTACTTC.